The 27 T cell receptor beta chains below come from one sample, sequenced in a study of blood T cell repertoires in COVID-19. Assay used: immunoSEQ multiplex PCR; TCRdb lists only in-frame clones, some missing. This table holds some 56,000 clones, 73% found once. Sequenced: peripheral blood. The receptors come from a woman aged 45-65 years with active or convalescent COVID-19.

The J gene is TRBJ1-4, the V gene TRBV7-9; perhaps TRBD1 as D (5 bases). Trimming took 8 bases from V and 13 from J, leaving 17 bases between them. The germline CDR1 and CDR2 sequences are SEHNR and FQNEAQ (reference sequence). CDR3 length equals 12 residues. The CDR3 bases are TGTGCCAGCTCCCGGGACTTGGAATTACTGTTTTTT. Translating gives CASSRDLELLFF.

The chain links TRBV4-2 to TRBJ2-7; 10 positions match TRBD2. The CDR3 loop spans 15 amino acids. J lost 4 bases, V lost 3 bases, and 6 bases had no gene match. The germline CDR1 and CDR2 sequences are LGHNA and YNFKEQ. CDR3 bases: TGTGCCAGCAGCCAGACACTAGCGGGGCCGTACGAGCAGTACTTC. Translation: CASSQTLAGPYEQYF.

This clone has more than one count but fewer than ten. CDR3 DNA sequence: TGTGCCAGCTCACCAACGACAGGGCCCCTAATCTACGAGCAGTACTTC. Protein: CASSPTTGPLIYEQYF. This rearrangement joins TRBV18 to TRBJ2-7; 7 positions match TRBD1. V was pared by 2 bases and J by 3 bases, with 10 bases of the junction left unmatched. This CDR3 comprises 16 residues. The V gene's germline CDR1 is KGHSH and CDR2 LQKENI.

This chain connects TRBV27 to TRBJ1-5, with D tentatively TRBD1 (6 bases). V lost 4 bases, J lost 3 bases, and 7 bases lay in between. Germline lookup yields CDR1 MNHEY and CDR2 SMNVEV (reference sequence). There are 13 residues in the CDR3. The CDR3 bases are TGTGCCAGCAGTTACAGGGACAATCAGCCCCAGCATTTT. Amino acids: CASSYRDNQPQHF.

CDR3 nucleotide sequence: TGTGCCAGCAGTGGGTTTGGGGAGGATGAGCAGTTCTTC. Amino acid sequence: CASSGFGEDEQFF. The chain carries TRBV2 and TRBJ2-1, with D perhaps matching TRBD2 (6 bases). V lost 4 bases and J 8 bases, leaving 12 bases between the germline ends. There are 13 residues in the CDR3. The germline CDR1 and CDR2 sequences are SNHLY and FYNNEI.

V usage is TRBV7-6 and J usage is TRBJ2-3, with 7 nucleotides matching TRBD2. The CDR3 consists of 14 residues. Per germline, CDR1 SGHVS and CDR2 FNYEAQ. Trimming removed 5 bases from V and 4 bases from J; junction bases left unmatched: 6. In nucleotides, the CDR3 is TGTGCCAGCAGCCTCGGGAGGCCCCCAGATACGCAGTATTTT. It is translated as CASSLGRPPDTQYF. The full variable domain, its missing parts supplied by reference TRBV7-6 and TRBJ2-3, is GAGVSQSPRYKVTKRGQDVALRCDPISGHVSLYWYRQALGQGPEFLTYFNYEAQQDKSGLPNDRFSAERPEGSISTLTIQRTEQRDSAMYRCASSLGRPPDTQYFGPGTRLTVL.

The V gene is TRBV2, the J gene TRBJ2-3; D call uncertain. Trimming took 6 bases from V and 2 from J, leaving 6 bases between them. Germline loops: CDR1 SNHLY, CDR2 FYNNEI. The CDR3 has 12 amino acids. The CDR3 here is CASRRFTDTQYF. The CDR3, as DNA: TGTGCCAGCAGGCGGTTCACAGATACGCAGTATTTT.

This clone was seen just once. The chain joins TRBV5-4 to TRBJ1-4; 8 positions match TRBD1. This CDR3 has 18 amino acids. Trimming cost V 2 bases and J 0 bases; bases outside gene matches: 9. Germline V gene lookup returns CDR1 SGHNT and CDR2 YYREEE (reference sequence). CDR3 nucleotide sequence: TGTGCCAGCAGCTTTTCGAGGACAGGGATTGCAACTAATGAAAAACTGTTTTTT. This translates into CASSFSRTGIATNEKLFF.

The chain couples TRBV4-1 to TRBJ2-6, with 8 bases matching TRBD1. Trimming removed 1 base from V and 2 bases from J; junction bases left unmatched: 1. The V gene's germline CDR1 is MGHRA and CDR2 YSYEKL. The CDR3 extends over 16 amino acids. The CDR3, as DNA: TGCGCCAGCAGCCAAGCGGACAGGGCTGGGGCCAACGTCCTGACTTTC. Translating gives CASSQADRAGANVLTF.

The genes are TRBV7-2 and TRBJ2-1; 10 bases are a match to TRBD2. Germline V gene lookup returns CDR1 SGHTA and CDR2 FQGNSA. The length of the CDR3 is 16 residues. With 1 base clipped from V and 6 bases from J, the junction kept 6 bases outside the gene matches. CDR3 sequence (DNA): TGTGCCAGCAGCTTAGTTCGCCTAGCGGGAGCCAATGAGCAGTTCTTC. Protein sequence: CASSLVRLAGANEQFF. The variable domain in full, with the rest retrieved from reference TRBV7-2 and TRBJ2-1, is GAGVSQSPSNKVTEKGKDVELRCDPISGHTALYWYRQSLGQGLEFLIYFQGNSAPDKSGLPSDRFSAERTGGSVSTLTIQRTQQEDSAVYLCASSLVRLAGANEQFFGPGTRLTVL.

The chain uses TRBV5-4 and TRBJ2-7; 9 bases map to TRBD1. The CDR3 sequence is 15 residues long. The germline gives CDR1 SGHNT, CDR2 YYREEE (reference sequence). The V segment lost 4 bases and the J segment 5 bases; nucleotides outside the gene matches: 10. The CDR3 DNA follows: TGTGCCAGCAGCCCAATCCGGGACAGGGTCCACGAGCAGTACTTC. Its protein is CASSPIRDRVHEQYF.

This clone was observed a handful of times. This chain joins TRBV6-4 and TRBJ1-2; 7 positions match TRBD1. Germline V gives CDR1 MRHNA, CDR2 SNTAGT. The CDR3 runs to 14 residues. V shed 2 bases and J 6 bases; nucleotides not matched to a gene: 6. The CDR3 loop is CASSDRGRGDGYTF. The CDR3 coding sequence is TGTGCCAGCAGTGACAGGGGGCGGGGAGATGGCTACACCTTC.

This clone has more than one count but fewer than ten. The chain combines TRBV3-1 (or the pseudogene TRBV3-2) with TRBJ1-6, with D hard to call. The length of the CDR3 is 14 residues. V lost 8 bases to trimming and J lost 8 bases, with 16 bases between them. The germline V gene encodes CDR1 LGHDT and CDR2 YNNKEL (reference sequence). The CDR3 reads CASRMGVKDSPLHF. The CDR3 DNA reads as TGTGCCAGCCGTATGGGAGTCAAGGATTCACCCCTCCACTTT.

This rearrangement joins TRBV30 to TRBJ1-2, with 9 bases lining up with TRBD1. CDR3 length equals 14 residues. Germline values: CDR1 GTSNPN, CDR2 SVGIG (reference sequence). The ends lost 5 bases at V and 2 bases at J; junction bases unmatched: 6. Here the CDR3 DNA reads TGTGCCTGGGGGGGACAGGGTGGAAACTATGGCTACACCTTC. Its translation: CAWGGQGGNYGYTF.

The V call is TRBV30, the J call TRBJ1-2; D not resolved. This CDR3 spans 16 amino acids. V lost 0 bases to trimming and J lost 0 bases, with 14 bases between them. In germline, CDR1 is GTSNPN, CDR2 SVGIG (reference sequence). The CDR3 bases are TGTGCCTGGAGTGTACGAGGGCGTCCCGCTAACTATGGCTACACCTTC. Translating it yields CAWSVRGRPANYGYTF.

The J gene is TRBJ2-5, the V gene TRBV20-1; D uncertain. V lost 6 bases and J lost 3, with 8 bases in between. Per germline, CDR1 DFQATT and CDR2 SNEGSKA (reference sequence). This CDR3 region has 11 residues. The CDR3 region has the DNA TGCAGTGCCCTTAACAAAGAGACCCAGTACTTC. Protein sequence: CSALNKETQYF.

The chain uses TRBV29-1 and TRBJ1-1; D gene uncertain. The CDR3 is 11 residues long. CDR1 SQVTM and CDR2 ANQGSEA come from the germline V gene. The ends were cut back, 4 bases at V and 8 bases at J, with 11 bases in the middle. CDR3 residues: CSVVLRREAFF. As DNA, the CDR3 is TGCAGCGTTGTGCTTCGGAGAGAAGCTTTCTTT.

The chain is built from TRBV7-9 and TRBJ1-6; 11 nucleotides agree with TRBD1. Germline V lookup: CDR1 SEHNR, CDR2 FQNEAQ (reference sequence). This CDR3 has 18 amino acids. The V and J ends lost 1 base and 10 bases, in that order; junction bases with no gene match: 12. In nucleotides, the CDR3 is TGTGCCAGCAGCTTAGTGGGGACAGGGGGGCCCAATGGCTCACCCCTCCACTTT. Protein product: CASSLVGTGGPNGSPLHF.

This clone was observed a handful of times. The chain employs TRBV6-4 and TRBJ1-1; D call uncertain. Germline V gives CDR1 MRHNA, CDR2 SNTAGT. V was cut by 11 bases and J by 10 bases, with 11 bases left in between. The CDR3 has 9 amino acids. The CDR3 is CACLAGAFF. CDR3 sequence (DNA): TGTGCCTGCCTAGCTGGAGCTTTCTTT.

The chain employs TRBV24-1 and TRBJ2-3; D might be TRBD1 (5 bases). Per germline, CDR1 KGHDR and CDR2 SFDVKD. Between the trimmed V and J ends, which lost 5 bases and 5 bases, there was a span of 10 bases. This CDR3 is built from 13 residues. This chain's CDR3 is CATSVRGGDTQYF. CDR3 sequence (DNA): TGTGCCACCAGTGTTAGGGGTGGAGATACGCAGTATTTT.

The J gene is TRBJ2-2, the V gene TRBV5-1; the match to TRBD1 covers 8 bases. There are 15 residues in the CDR3. Germline CDR1 SGHRS, CDR2 YFSETQ. V trimming: 0 bases; J trimming: 4 bases; junction bases outside the gene matches: 2. CDR3 nucleotide sequence: TGCGCCAGCAGCTTGGGCGGGACAGGCACCGGGGAGCTGTTTTTT. Amino acids: CASSLGGTGTGELFF.

This rearrangement joins TRBV5-1 to TRBJ2-1; D unresolved. The CDR3 totals 15 residues. The V end was cut by 0 bases, the J end by 3 bases, with 10 bases between. The germline CDR1 and CDR2 sequences are SGHRS and YFSETQ. The CDR3 protein is CASSLVSAYYNEQFF. CDR3 nucleotides: TGCGCCAGCAGCTTGGTGTCAGCGTACTACAATGAGCAGTTCTTC.

This clone was counted a few times. The J gene is TRBJ1-1, the V gene TRBV19; D call uncertain. Germline-derived CDR1 and CDR2 are LNHDA and SQIVND (reference sequence). The V end lost 2 bases, the J end lost 3 bases, and 10 bases lay between the germline ends. The CDR3 is 14 residues long. CDR3 bases: TGTGCCAGTAGTATAATGGCCCAGGACACTGAAGCTTTCTTT. Amino acids: CASSIMAQDTEAFF.

The gene calls are TRBV15 and TRBJ2-7, with D possibly matching TRBD1 (6 bases). The V gene's germline CDR1 is LNHNV and CDR2 YYDKDF (reference sequence). The CDR3 runs to 15 residues. Trimming took off 1 base at V and 3 bases at J, with 13 bases between the two ends. The CDR3 nucleotides read TGTGCCACCAGCAGAGGCACAGGGATGTACTACGAGCAGTACTTC. Amino acid sequence: CATSRGTGMYYEQYF. The full variable domain, rest sourced from reference TRBV15 and TRBJ2-7, is DAMVIQNPRYQVTQFGKPVTLSCSQTLNHNVMYWYQQKSSQAPKLLFHYYDKDFNNEADTPDNFQSRRPNTSFCFLDIRSPGLGDTAMYLCATSRGTGMYYEQYFGPGTRLTVT.

The chain combines TRBV10-2 with TRBJ2-2, with TRBD1 as a possible D gene (6 bases). The CDR3 is 13 amino acids. Germline lookup yields CDR1 WSHSY and CDR2 SAAADI. Trimming took off 7 bases at V and 5 bases at J, with 11 bases between the two ends. CDR3 region: CASTPQGTGELFF. DNA for the CDR3: TGCGCCAGCACCCCACAGGGAACCGGGGAGCTGTTTTTT.

The chain is built from TRBV18 and TRBJ2-2, with TRBD1 identical over 8 bases. V lost 4 bases, J lost 0 bases, and 1 base stayed unmatched. Germline V CDR1 and CDR2: KGHSH, LQKENI. The CDR3 is 15 amino acids. CDR3 loop: CASSRQGTNTGELFF. The CDR3 region has the DNA TGTGCCAGCTCACGACAGGGGACGAACACCGGGGAGCTGTTTTTT.

V gene TRBV19 combines with J gene TRBJ2-1; 8 bases are a match to TRBD2. Germline values: CDR1 LNHDA, CDR2 SQIVND (reference sequence). V lost 5 bases to trimming and J lost 4 bases; unmatched junction nucleotides: 4. CDR3 length: 14 amino acids. CDR3 sequence: CASSLGRGYNEQFF. CDR3 DNA: TGTGCCAGTAGTCTCGGGAGGGGATACAATGAGCAGTTCTTC.